A selection of T cell receptor beta chains follows, all from one sample in a study of blood T cells in healthy people across ages. TCRdb passed the 5' RACE reads through MiXCR, listing each CDR3 protein once. The table includes roughly 1.9 million distinct CDR3 sequences, roughly two fifths detected once. Sequencing input: blood. These receptors were taken from a human donor in good health. Each CDR3 is given with its conserved first and last residue. The listing skips clone size in some rows; elsewhere it reads once, few, many or a size class.

size: few
V: TRBV7-2
CDR3: CASSSEAGSGANVLTF

size: many
V: TRBV6-2/TRBV6-3
CDR3: CASSHGRGMNTEAFF

size: .
V: TRBV7-2
CDR3: CASSFPPGNNSPLHF

size: .
V: TRBV6-9
CDR3: CASRYANTGELFF

size: few
V: TRBV3-1
CDR3: CASSQTSGGHYEQYF

size: few
V: TRBV7-3
CDR3: CASSSTGNSDTQYF

size: .
V: TRBV12-3/TRBV12-4
CDR3: CASSSTVGTKETQYF

size: few
V: TRBV14
CDR3: CASSPLRGGTQYF

size: .
V: TRBV4-3
CDR3: CASSQAGPNYGYTF

size: .
V: TRBV7-2
CDR3: CASSLALGETDTQYF

size: .
V: TRBV7-9
CDR3: CASSLEGRFPYEQFF

size: few
V: TRBV7-3
CDR3: CASSLTFRYSGHTQYF

size: few
V: TRBV7-2
CDR3: CASSETGASSYEQYF

size: once
V: TRBV5-1
CDR3: CASSPAGTSEETQYF

size: many
V: TRBV6-2/TRBV6-3
CDR3: CASSSGTPTYNEQFF

size: few
V: TRBV5-1
CDR3: CASSFDVLSYTF

size: few
V: TRBV7-8
CDR3: CASSINLNEQFF

size: .
V: TRBV6-2/TRBV6-3
CDR3: CASSYSAHSSFF

size: .
V: TRBV10-3
CDR3: CAINEYRSNHNEQFF

size: .
V: TRBV7-2
CDR3: CASSQRTGAGGGSEAFF

size: few
V: TRBV10-3
CDR3: CAISEFPGESDGYTF

size: few
V: TRBV20-1
CDR3: CSAAQRIYNEQFF

size: few
V: TRBV24-1
CDR3: CATGDRGGYQPQHF

size: many
V: TRBV5-1
CDR3: CASREVSGANVLTF

size: .
V: TRBV5-6
CDR3: CASSFTAHLLDDYTF

size: few
V: TRBV15
CDR3: CATSTLAGEITDTQYF

size: .
V: TRBV11-2
CDR3: CASSLDRGSGALYEQYF

size: .
V: TRBV2
CDR3: CASSEATSPEQFF

size: few
V: TRBV6-6
CDR3: CASRFGSTGDQPQHF

size: .
V: TRBV4-1
CDR3: CASSQSGVGMRETQYF

size: few
V: TRBV12-3/TRBV12-4
CDR3: CASSPFQGGAEAFF

size: .
V: TRBV7-3
CDR3: CVSSSQGGGNEQFF

size: .
V: TRBV11-1
CDR3: CASSLVSDYSYEQYF

size: few
V: TRBV12-3/TRBV12-4
CDR3: CASSLGWSDTEAFF

size: .
V: TRBV7-9
CDR3: CASSQNHITAGAFF

size: .
V: TRBV4-1
CDR3: CASSQDETGGQPQHF

size: .
V: TRBV7-2
CDR3: CVSSLVGGDTQYF

size: .
V: TRBV4-1
CDR3: CAGSHHRGSGANVLTF

size: few
V: TRBV20-1
CDR3: CSARELAGVTDTQYF

size: .
V: TRBV20-1
CDR3: CSAAGTGGTEAFF

size: .
V: TRBV2
CDR3: CASSEVPGGIYGYTF

size: once
V: TRBV20-1
CDR3: CSARDLRGDSYEQYF